This TCR beta chain was captured by sequencing in a study of blood T cells in healthy people across ages (dated by TCRdb to about 2015). About the study as a whole: In model experiments, template switching captured about one uniquely barcoded TCR beta cDNA molecule for every two T cells. To avoid experimental bias, donors of different ages were randomly spread across the sequencing lanes. The study analyzed two additional independent replicas of 1 million unique cDNA reads from the same blood draw for two donors, one aged 18 to 30 and one aged 80 or older. Four age groups were formed from the donors: young (average 16 years), middle-aged (around 41), aged (roughly 56) and long-lived (approximately 80). Age-related changes in TCR beta repertoire diversity were measured in the study by deep sequencing normalized with unique cDNA molecular identifiers. Findings and caveats that apply to the study as a whole: Observed TCR beta diversity per million T cells fell roughly linearly with age, and a significant reduction was already apparent by age roughly 41. Compared with the aged group, more naive CD4+ T cells, fewer expanded clones and increased TCR diversity were shown by the long-lived group, suggesting age selection. Conclusive comparison of naive and antigen-experienced compartments was prevented by the profiling of bulk unsorted PBMCs. Observed TCR beta diversity correlated strongly with the percentage of naive T cells measured by flow cytometry. The CMV infection status of donors was not known, potentially confounding age-related changes in expanded clonotypes. Estimates of total diversity from one million sequenced T cells were regarded as lower bounds and underestimates.

Library generation was performed with 5' RACE. TCRdb names Illumina HiSeq 2500 as the instrument used. The second PCR ran for about 6 to 11 cycles and used a J-beta primer mix along with a sample-barcoded 5' primer. Each TCR beta cDNA molecule received a unique molecular identifier from a template-switch 5' adaptor carrying 12 random nucleotides. Each sample yielded at least 2.5 million CDR3-containing paired-end reads. The Mint cDNA synthesis kit, primed by a TRBC-specific oligonucleotide, was used to synthesize first-strand cDNA from all RNA. Following uracil-DNA glycosylase treatment, a first 18-cycle PCR with universal primers M1SS and BC2_uni_R was performed on all cDNA. In the authors' own workflow: Each sample was normalized by randomly selecting 1 million high-quality reads, each carrying a distinct molecular identifier. Reads with shared molecular identifiers were discarded instead of being binned into consensus sequences. MiTCR, run with a Q25 quality threshold and the strictest error-elimination algorithm, handled CDR3 identification, clonotype clustering and error correction. A nonparametric unseen species model with Euler transformation was used to estimate a lower bound on total TCR beta diversity. TCRdb's own reprocessing of the public reads used fastp at Q25 and MiXCR and kept productive beta chains. Rows with one shared CDR3 protein collapse into an entry with the most common genes and DNA. These V and J calls rely on TCRdb rather than the paper's analysis. This sample has 1.5 million to 2 million distinct CDR3 sequences in its table, and about 49% of those were observed once. The top ten clones comprise approximately 2% of the sample.

With regard to this clonotype: The antigen this receptor binds is unknown. One base away there is no much larger clone; base qualities are not given.

Spanning cysteine to phenylalanine, the CDR3 consists of 17 amino acids. Of all the DNA, just the CDR3 is kept, 51 bases in frame from base 1. Per the germline V gene, SGHDT is the CDR1 and YYEEEE is the CDR2. Germline trimming: 2 bases from V, 6 bases from J; junction bases outside gene matches: 9. Systemically healthy Caucasian individuals from Russia, around 38 in total and aged roughly 6 to 95 years, were included as donors. Ten milliliters of peripheral blood were drawn from each donor into EDTA-treated Vacutainer tubes. PBMCs were isolated by Ficoll-Paque density-gradient centrifugation, with at least 6 million obtained per sample. Trizol reagent was used to extract total RNA from the PBMCs, yielding at least 6 micrograms per sample. Naive CD45RAhigh/CD27high T cell percentages were measured by flow cytometry on a PBMC aliquot from every donor.

The origin of this receptor is a woman in her forties in good health. This chain is built from TRBV5-6 and TRBJ2-1, and 12 junction bases match TRBD2. The sequenced material came from blood. The DNA sequence reads TGTGCCAGCAGCTTTTTCACTAGCGGGGGGTGGGTCAATGAGCAGTTCTTC. Translation gives CASSFFTSGGWVNEQFF. Reference TRBV5-6 and TRBJ2-1 proteins supply the regions before and after the CDR3; the full variable domain is: DAGVTQSPTHLIKTRGQQVTLRCSPKSGHDTVSWYQQALGQGPQFIFQYYEEEERQRGNFPDRFSGHQFPNYSSELNVNALLLGDSALYLCASSFFTSGGWVNEQFFGPGTRLTVL.